This TCR beta chain was retrieved from a study of T cell responses to AZD1222 COVID-19 vaccine. Points from the study as a whole: Only after the peak T cell response were repertoires sampled.

A word on this clone: Antigen specificity is unknown.

Sequencing used immunoSEQ multiplex PCR; TCRdb keeps in-frame clones, though not all of them. The table records roughly 130,000 clones, about 88% of them present only once. This CDR3 has 15 residues. Germline values: CDR1 LNHDA, CDR2 SQIVND (reference sequence). Trimming took 3 bases from V and 4 from J; bases not matched to a gene: 5. This specimen consisted of peripheral blood, obtained on day 0 of AZD1222 vaccination. The rearrangement uses TRBV19 and TRBJ2-3; 9 bases are a match to TRBD1. The TCR sequence derives from an adult in good health. This CDR3 is CASSMGTGPADTQYF. In nucleotides, the CDR3 is TGTGCCAGTAGTATGGGGACAGGGCCGGCAGATACGCAGTATTTT. The full variable domain, in which reference TRBV19 and TRBJ2-3 provide the parts outside the CDR3, is DGGITQSPKYLFRKEGQNVTLSCEQNLNHDAMYWYRQDPGQGLRLIYYSQIVNDFQKGDIAEGYSVSREKKESFPLTVTSAQKNPTAFYLCASSMGTGPADTQYFGPGTRLTVL.